The text below deals with one TCR beta chain. As yet, its antigen is unknown. The CDR3 length is 14 residues. Germline CDR1 reads MNHEY; CDR2 reads SVGAGI. The ends were cut back, 4 bases at V and 0 bases at J, with 9 bases in the middle. TCRdb keeps only in-frame clones here, not all; method: immunoSEQ multiplex PCR. Here the sample spans 65,000 to 85,000 clones, about 88% being singletons. This sample is part of a study of T cell responses to AZD1222 COVID-19 vaccine. General study results and limits: The breadth and depth of Spike-specific TCRs increased once two AZD1222 doses had been given.

The sequencing here drew on peripheral blood, taken on day 0 of AZD1222 vaccination. The TCR comes from an adult in good health. This chain connects TRBV6-5 to TRBJ1-1; D unclear. Written as DNA, the CDR3 is TGTGCCAGCAGTTTGACTTCCATGAACACTGAAGCTTTCTTT. Amino acid sequence: CASSLTSMNTEAFF.